This T cell receptor beta chain emerged from a study of a mutant IDH1 vaccine in newly diagnosed glioma. About the study: Eight vaccinations went to patients in weeks 1, 3, 5, 7, 11, 15, 19, 23. There were about 60% males and roughly 40% females among treated patients, whose mean age was about 44 years. Onset of vaccination occurred 4-6 weeks following radiotherapy alone, or with temozolomide cycles.

Remarks on this clone: As yet, its antigen is unknown.

Indicated time point: week 11, during vaccination. The content of each vaccine dose was 300 ug of mutant IDH1 20-mer peptide, and topical imiquimod accompanied it. The CDR3 covers 13 residues. Trimming pared 0 bases from V and 6 bases from J, leaving 7 bases between. Germline CDR1 is SGDLS and CDR2 is YYNGEE. Data came from immunoSEQ multiplex PCR; TCRdb stores just in-frame clones and leaves some out. In the table there are just over 35,000 clones, 75% to 90% of which are singletons. This specimen consisted of peripheral blood mononuclear cells (PBMCs), obtained from a glioma patient whose treatment included an IDH1 peptide vaccine. J is TRBJ2-1 and V is TRBV9; D is uncertain. This TCR came from a woman aged 25 to 39 with glioma. Some clones in this sample may be carry-over from other donors' samples. CDR3 protein: CASSVGPTNEQFF. The DNA for the CDR3 is TGTGCCAGCAGCGTAGGGCCGACCAATGAGCAGTTCTTC. Full variable domain (outside the CDR3, taken from reference TRBV9 and TRBJ2-1): DSGVTQTPKHLITATGQRVTLRCSPRSGDLSVYWYQQSLDQGLQFLIQYYNGEERAKGNILERFSAQQFPDLHSELNLSSLELGDSALYFCASSVGPTNEQFFGPGTRLTVL.